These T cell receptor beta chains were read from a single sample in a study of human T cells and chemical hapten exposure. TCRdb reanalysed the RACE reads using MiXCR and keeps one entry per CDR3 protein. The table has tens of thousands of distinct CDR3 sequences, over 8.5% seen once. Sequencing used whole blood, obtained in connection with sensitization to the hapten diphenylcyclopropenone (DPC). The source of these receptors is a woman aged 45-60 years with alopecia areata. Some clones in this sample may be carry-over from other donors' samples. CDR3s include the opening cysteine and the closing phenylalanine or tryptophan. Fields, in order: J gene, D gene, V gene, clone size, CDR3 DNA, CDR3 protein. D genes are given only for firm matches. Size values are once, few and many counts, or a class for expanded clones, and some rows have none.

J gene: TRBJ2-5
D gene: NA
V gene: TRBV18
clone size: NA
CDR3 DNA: TGTGCCAGCTCACCTTCGACCGAGGGGCCCCAGTACTTC
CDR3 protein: CASSPSTEGPQYF

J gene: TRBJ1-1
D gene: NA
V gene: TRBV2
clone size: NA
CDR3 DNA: TGTGCCAGCACGAGGGATCTGAACACTGAAGCTTTCTTT
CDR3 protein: CASTRDLNTEAFF

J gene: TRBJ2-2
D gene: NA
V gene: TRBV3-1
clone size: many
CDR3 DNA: TGTGCCAGCAGTTTCCCCGGGGAGCTGTTTTTT
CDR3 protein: CASSFPGELFF

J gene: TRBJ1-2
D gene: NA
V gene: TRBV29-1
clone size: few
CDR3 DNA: TGCAGGGCCGGGACGGACTATGGCTACACCTTC
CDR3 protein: CRAGTDYGYTF

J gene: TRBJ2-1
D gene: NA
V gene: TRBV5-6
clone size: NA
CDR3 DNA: TGTGCCAGCAGCTTGGTAATAGCAGAGGACTACTCCTACAATGAGCAGTTCTTC
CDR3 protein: CASSLVIAEDYSYNEQFF

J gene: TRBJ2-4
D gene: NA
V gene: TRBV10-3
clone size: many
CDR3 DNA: TGTGCCATCAGTGGCGGCCCTGACATTCAGTACTTC
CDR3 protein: CAISGGPDIQYF

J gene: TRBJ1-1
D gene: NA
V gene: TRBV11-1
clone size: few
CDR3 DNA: TGTGCCAGCAGCTTAGGTTTCGGGGCTGAAGCTTTCTTT
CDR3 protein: CASSLGFGAEAFF

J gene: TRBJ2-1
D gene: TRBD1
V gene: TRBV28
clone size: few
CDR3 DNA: TGTGCCGGAGGGGACAGGGCCTCCTACAATGAGCAGTTCTTC
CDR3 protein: CAGGDRASYNEQFF

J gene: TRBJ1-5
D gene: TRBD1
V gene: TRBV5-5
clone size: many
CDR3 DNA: TGTGCCAGCAGCTTAGAGTCGGCAGGGGGTCAGCCCCAGCATTTT
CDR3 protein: CASSLESAGGQPQHF

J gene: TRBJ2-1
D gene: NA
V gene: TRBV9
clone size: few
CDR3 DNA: TGTGCCAGCAGCGTAGTCGGTAGTTCCTACAATGAGCAGTTCTTC
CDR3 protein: CASSVVGSSYNEQFF

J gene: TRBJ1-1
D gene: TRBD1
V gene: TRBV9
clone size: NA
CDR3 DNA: TGTGCCAGCAGCGCCGGGGACAGGGAAGCTTTCTTT
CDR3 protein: CASSAGDREAFF

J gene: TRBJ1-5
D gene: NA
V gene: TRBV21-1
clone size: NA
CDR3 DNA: TGTGCCAGCATCGACTGGATGGGGGCGAGGAATAGCAGCAATCAGCCCCAGCATTTT
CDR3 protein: CASIDWMGARNSSNQPQHF

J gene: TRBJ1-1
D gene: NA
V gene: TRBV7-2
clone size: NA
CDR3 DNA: TGTGCCAGCAGCCCAGGTTTTTACACTGAAGCTTTCTTT
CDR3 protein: CASSPGFYTEAFF

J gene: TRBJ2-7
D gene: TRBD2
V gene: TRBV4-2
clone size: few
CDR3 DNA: TGTGCCAGCAGCCAAGAAAAGCGGGGGGTTACCTACGAGCAGTACTTC
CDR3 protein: CASSQEKRGVTYEQYF

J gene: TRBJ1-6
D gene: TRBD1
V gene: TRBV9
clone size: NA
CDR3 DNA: TGTGCCAGCAGCGGAGACAGGGATTCACCCCTCCACTTT
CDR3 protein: CASSGDRDSPLHF

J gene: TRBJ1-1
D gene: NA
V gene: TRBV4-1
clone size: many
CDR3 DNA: TGCGCCAGCAGCCAAGGAGTATGGGATATGAACACTGAAGCTTTCTTT
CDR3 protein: CASSQGVWDMNTEAFF

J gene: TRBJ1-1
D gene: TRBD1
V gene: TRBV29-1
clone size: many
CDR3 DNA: TGCAGCGCCGATTCTCAGGGGGCGTGGAGCACTGAAGCTTTCTTT
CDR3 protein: CSADSQGAWSTEAFF

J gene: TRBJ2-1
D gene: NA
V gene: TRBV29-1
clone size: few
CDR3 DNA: TGCAGCTTTATTAGGCCTGTGTCCTACAATGAGCAGTTCTTC
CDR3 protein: CSFIRPVSYNEQFF

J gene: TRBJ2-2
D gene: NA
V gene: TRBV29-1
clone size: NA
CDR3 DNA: TGCAGCGTTGAAGTAGGGACCGGGGAGCTGTTTTTT
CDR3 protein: CSVEVGTGELFF

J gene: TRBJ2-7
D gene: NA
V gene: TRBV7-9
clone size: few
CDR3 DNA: TGTGCCAGCAGCTCCAGGGGTTCCCTCTACGAGCAGTACTTC
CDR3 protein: CASSSRGSLYEQYF

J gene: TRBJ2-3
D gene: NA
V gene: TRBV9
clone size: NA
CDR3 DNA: TGTGCCAGCAGCGTAGGCGGCCGCGGAGGAGATACGCAGTATTTT
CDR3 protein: CASSVGGRGGDTQYF

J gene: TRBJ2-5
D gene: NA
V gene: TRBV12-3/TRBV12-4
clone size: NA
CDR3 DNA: TGTGCCAGCGGGATGGAGACCCAGTACTTC
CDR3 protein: CASGMETQYF

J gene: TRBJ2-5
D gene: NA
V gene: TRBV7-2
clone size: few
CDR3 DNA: TGTGCCAGCAGCTTAGCGCGGCTGCAAGAGACCCAGTACTTC
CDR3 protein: CASSLARLQETQYF

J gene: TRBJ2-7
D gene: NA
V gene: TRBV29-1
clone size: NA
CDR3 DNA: TGCAGCGGCGGACAGCCACCTTACGAGCAGTACTTC
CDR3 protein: CSGGQPPYEQYF

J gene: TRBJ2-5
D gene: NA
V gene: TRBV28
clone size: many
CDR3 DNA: TGTGCCAGCAGTCCCCATTCGCGGTTAAAGACCCAGTACTTC
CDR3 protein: CASSPHSRLKTQYF

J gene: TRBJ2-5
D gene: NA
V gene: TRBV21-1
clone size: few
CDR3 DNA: TGTGCCAGAAGACGTTTTGAGAACTTGAGGGAGACCCAGTACTTC
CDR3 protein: CARRRFENLRETQYF

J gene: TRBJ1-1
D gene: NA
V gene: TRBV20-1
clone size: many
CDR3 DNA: TGCAGTGCTCACCCCCCAGGGGCCGTTGAAGCTTTCTTT
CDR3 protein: CSAHPPGAVEAFF

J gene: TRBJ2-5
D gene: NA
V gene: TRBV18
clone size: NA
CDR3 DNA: TGTGCCAGCTCACCACCAGAAGGGGTGGAGACCCAGTACTTC
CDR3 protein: CASSPPEGVETQYF

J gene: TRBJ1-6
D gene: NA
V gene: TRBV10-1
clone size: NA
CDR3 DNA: TGCGCCAGCAGTGTGACAGAGAATTCACCCCTCCACTTT
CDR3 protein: CASSVTENSPLHF

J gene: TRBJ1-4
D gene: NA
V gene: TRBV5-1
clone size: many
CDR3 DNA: TGCGCCAGCGGCCGGGGCCAACCTAATGAAAAACTGTTTTTT
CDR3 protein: CASGRGQPNEKLFF

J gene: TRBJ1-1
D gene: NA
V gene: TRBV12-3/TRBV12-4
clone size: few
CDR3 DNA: TGTGCCAGCAGTTGGGGTCTGGATAGGGGGAATGAAGCTTTCTTT
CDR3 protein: CASSWGLDRGNEAFF

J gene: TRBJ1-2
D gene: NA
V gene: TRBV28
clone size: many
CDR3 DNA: TGTGCCAGCAGTCGGGGCTCAGGGGTTGGTGGCTACACCTTC
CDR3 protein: CASSRGSGVGGYTF

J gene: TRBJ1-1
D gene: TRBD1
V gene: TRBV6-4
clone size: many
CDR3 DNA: TGTGCCAGCAGTTCGACAGGGGTAGAGACTGAAGCTTTCTTT
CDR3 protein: CASSSTGVETEAFF

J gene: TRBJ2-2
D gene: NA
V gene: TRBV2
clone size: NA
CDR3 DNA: TGTGCCAGCATGACTAGATTAACTGGGGAGCTGTTTTTT
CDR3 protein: CASMTRLTGELFF

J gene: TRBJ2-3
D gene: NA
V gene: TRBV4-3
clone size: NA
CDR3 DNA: TGCGCCAGCAGCCAAGAGAGGGGATTCATGGATACGCAGTATTTT
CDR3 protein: CASSQERGFMDTQYF

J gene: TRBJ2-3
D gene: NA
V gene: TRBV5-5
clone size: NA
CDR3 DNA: TGTGCCAGCAGCTTAGGGACAGTCCAGCGGGTCACAGATACGCAGTATTTT
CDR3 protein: CASSLGTVQRVTDTQYF

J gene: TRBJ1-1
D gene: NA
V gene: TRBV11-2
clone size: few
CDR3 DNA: TGTGCCAGCAGCTTAGGCAGCGGGTACACTGAAGCTTTCTTT
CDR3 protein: CASSLGSGYTEAFF

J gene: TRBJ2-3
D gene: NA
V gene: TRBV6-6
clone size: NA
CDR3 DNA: TGTGCCAGCAGTTACTTGGGCCTGGGAGATACGCAGTATTTT
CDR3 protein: CASSYLGLGDTQYF

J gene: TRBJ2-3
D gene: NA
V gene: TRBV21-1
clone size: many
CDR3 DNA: TGTGCCAGCAGCAAAGCCTCTTACAGGGAAGGAGCCGATACGCAGTATTTT
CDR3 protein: CASSKASYREGADTQYF

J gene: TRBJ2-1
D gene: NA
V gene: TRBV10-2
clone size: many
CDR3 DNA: TGCGCCAGCAGTGATACAAGCATAAGGCAGTTCTTC
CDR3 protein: CASSDTSIRQFF

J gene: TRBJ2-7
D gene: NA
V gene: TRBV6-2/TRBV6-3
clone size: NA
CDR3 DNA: TGTGCCAGCAGCCCATCTGACTACGAGCAGTACTTC
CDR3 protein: CASSPSDYEQYF

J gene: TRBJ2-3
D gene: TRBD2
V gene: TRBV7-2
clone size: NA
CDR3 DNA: TGTGCCAGCAGCTTACAAGGACTAGCGGGGGCGGATACGCAGTATTTT
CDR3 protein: CASSLQGLAGADTQYF

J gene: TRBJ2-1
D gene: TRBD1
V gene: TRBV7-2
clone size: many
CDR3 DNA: TGTGCCAGCAGGACTTCAGGGGGCGACTACAATGAGCAGTTCTTC
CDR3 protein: CASRTSGGDYNEQFF

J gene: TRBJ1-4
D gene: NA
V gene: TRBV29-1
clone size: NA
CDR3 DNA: TGCAGCGTTGATGGGAATAATGAAAAACTGTTTTTT
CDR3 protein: CSVDGNNEKLFF

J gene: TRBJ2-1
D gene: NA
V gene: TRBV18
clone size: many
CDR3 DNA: TGTGCCAGCTCACCCGTTCAGGTCGCCTACAATGAGCAGTTCTTC
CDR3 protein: CASSPVQVAYNEQFF

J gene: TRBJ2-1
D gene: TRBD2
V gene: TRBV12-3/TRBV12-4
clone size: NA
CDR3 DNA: TGTGCCAGCAGTTTCAGAAACGGGACTAGCGGGAGCTATGAGCAGTTCTTC
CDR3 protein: CASSFRNGTSGSYEQFF